The 23 T cell receptor beta chains reported below all come from one sample, sequenced in a study of blood T cell repertoires in COVID-19. This table comes from immunoSEQ multiplex PCR, and its TCRdb copy is limited to in-frame clones, with some not included. The table lists roughly 220,000 clones, about 86% of them singletons, with roughly 15% in the top ten. Sequenced input: PBMCs or T cells enriched from blood (not recorded which). All receptors derive from a woman in her fifties or sixties with acute COVID-19.

This clone was detected only once. The chain links TRBV6-2 or TRBV6-3 to TRBJ2-6, with D possibly being TRBD1 (6 bases). CDR1 is MNHEY, CDR2 SVGEGT, per germline. V was cut by 5 bases and J by 0 bases, with 14 bases left in between. The CDR3 totals 17 residues. This CDR3 reads CASSRRQVYSGANVLTF. The CDR3 bases are TGTGCCAGCAGTCGGCGACAGGTGTACTCTGGGGCCAACGTCCTGACTTTC.

This clone has only one observation. The chain uses TRBV29-1 and TRBJ2-2; D is ambiguous. V was clipped by 3 bases and J by 5 bases, with 10 bases between them. CDR1 and CDR2 from the germline V gene are SQVTM and ANQGSEA. The CDR3 is 13 residues long. CDR3 amino acids: CSVEKWATGELFF. DNA of the CDR3: TGCAGCGTTGAGAAGTGGGCGACCGGGGAGCTGTTTTTT.

V and J are TRBV19 and TRBJ1-1; TRBD1 is a possible D gene (6 bases). V was pared by 4 bases and J by 10 bases, with 22 bases between. The germline gives CDR1 LNHDA, CDR2 SQIVND (reference sequence). The CDR3 is 15 residues long. CDR3 sequence: CASSRDRRTVGAAFF. Here the CDR3 DNA reads TGTGCCAGTAGTAGGGACCGCCGGACAGTCGGTGCAGCTTTCTTT.

This rearrangement joins TRBV28 to TRBJ2-3, with D possibly matching TRBD2 (5 bases). Germline loops: CDR1 MDHEN, CDR2 SYDVKM. The CDR3 extends over 14 amino acids. The V end lost 5 bases, the J end lost 7 bases, and 16 bases lay between the germline ends. In nucleotides, the CDR3 is TGTGCCAGCAGTCCCCTCACTACTAGGTATACGCAGTATTTT. It codes for CASSPLTTRYTQYF.

The chain couples TRBV5-1 to TRBJ1-4, with 7 bases lining up with TRBD1. Per germline, CDR1 SGHRS and CDR2 YFSETQ. Trimming removed 3 bases from V and 0 bases from J; junction bases left unmatched: 5. The CDR3 has 16 amino acids. This CDR3 is CASSWGQTSTNEKLFF. CDR3 nucleotide sequence: TGCGCCAGCAGCTGGGGACAGACCTCAACTAATGAAAAACTGTTTTTT. The complete variable domain, with remaining parts taken from reference TRBV5-1 and TRBJ1-4, reads KAGVTQTPRYLIKTRGQQVTLSCSPISGHRSVSWYQQTPGQGLQFLFEYFSETQRNKGNFPGRFSGRQFSNSRSEMNVSTLELGDSALYLCASSWGQTSTNEKLFFGSGTQLSVL.

The J gene is TRBJ1-4, the V gene TRBV7-8; 8 bases are a match to TRBD1. Germline V lookup: CDR1 SGHVS, CDR2 FQNEAQ. The CDR3 has 14 amino acids. V lost 5 bases and J lost 8; bases outside the gene matches: 7. The CDR3 is CASSRGQGEEKLFF. The CDR3 DNA reads TGTGCCAGCAGCCGTGGACAGGGAGAAGAAAAACTGTTTTTT. The whole variable domain, filled in from reference TRBV7-8 and TRBJ1-4, reads GAGVSQSPRYKVAKRGQDVALRCDPISGHVSLFWYQQALGQGPEFLTYFQNEAQLDKSGLPSDRFFAERPEGSVSTLKIQRTQQEDSAVYLCASSRGQGEEKLFFGSGTQLSVL.

The CDR3 here is CASSLILAGHTGELFF. The CDR3, as DNA: TGCGCCAGCAGCTTGATCCTAGCGGGGCACACCGGGGAGCTGTTTTTT. The rearrangement joins TRBV5-1 to TRBJ2-2; 9 positions match TRBD2. In germline, CDR1 is SGHRS, CDR2 YFSETQ. J was trimmed by 3 bases and V by 1 base; bases with no gene match: 4. The length of the CDR3 is 16 residues.

V usage is TRBV15 and J usage is TRBJ2-7; 11 positions match TRBD1. The length of the CDR3 is 14 residues. Germline CDR1 is LNHNV and CDR2 is YYDKDF (reference sequence). V shed 5 bases and J 2 bases; nucleotides not matched to a gene: 2. The CDR3 DNA follows: TGTGCCACCAGCGGACAGGGGGCCGCCTACGAGCAGTACTTC. Protein product: CATSGQGAAYEQYF.

V and J are TRBV9 and TRBJ2-5; TRBD2 aligns across 10 bases. V lost 2 bases, J lost 5 bases, and 9 bases stayed unmatched. The CDR3 is 16 residues long. CDR1 is SGDLS, CDR2 YYNGEE, per germline. In DNA, the CDR3 is TGTGCCAGCAGCGTTGTCCCTAGCGGGAGTCTGGAGACCCAGTACTTC. It specifies CASSVVPSGSLETQYF.

The chain joins TRBV24-1 to TRBJ2-7; D is perhaps TRBD1 (6 bases). Germline V gene sequence: CDR1 KGHDR, CDR2 SFDVKD. With 2 bases removed from V and 6 bases from J, the gap between germline ends came to 16 bases. This CDR3 comprises 15 residues. CDR3 sequence reads: CATSDSPPGHTEQYF. The CDR3 bases are TGTGCCACCAGTGATTCCCCCCCGGGACATACCGAGCAGTACTTC.

In this sample, this clone turned up a few times. The chain uses TRBV11-2 and TRBJ2-7; 11 bases line up with TRBD2. V was pared by 3 bases and J by 0 bases, with 7 bases of the junction left unmatched. The CDR3 extends over 17 amino acids. The germline V gene encodes CDR1 SGHAT and CDR2 FQNNGV. CDR3 bases: TGTGCCAGCAGCTTCGAAAGGACTAGCGGGTACTCCTACGAGCAGTACTTC. This gives the protein CASSFERTSGYSYEQYF.

This clone was observed a single time. The chain combines TRBV28 with TRBJ1-5; maybe TRBD1 (6 bases). Looked up from germline, CDR1 is MDHEN and CDR2 is SYDVKM. With 8 bases removed from V and 4 bases from J, the gap between germline ends came to 12 bases. The CDR3 consists of 13 residues. The chain's CDR3 is CASRDRPNQPQHF. DNA of the CDR3: TGTGCCAGCCGCGACAGGCCAAATCAGCCCCAGCATTTT.

The rearrangement uses TRBV7-9 and TRBJ2-2; 15 bases line up with TRBD2. The V gene's germline CDR1 is SEHNR and CDR2 FQNEAQ (reference sequence). Losses at the gene ends were 5 bases for V and 3 bases for J; bases not matched to a gene: 4. There are 17 residues in the CDR3. CDR3 in amino acids: CASSARTSGRDTGELFF. For the CDR3, the DNA is TGTGCCAGCAGCGCCCGGACTAGCGGGAGGGACACCGGGGAGCTGTTTTTT.

The chain employs TRBV20-1 and TRBJ2-7; TRBD1 matches 9 bases. The CDR3 sequence is 13 residues long. The germline CDR1 and CDR2 sequences are DFQATT and SNEGSKA (reference sequence). J gave up 3 bases and V 3 bases, and 3 bases lay outside the gene matches. As DNA, the CDR3 is TGCAGTGCTAGTACAGGGGGCGTCTACGAGCAGTACTTC. The encoded protein is CSASTGGVYEQYF.

The chain carries TRBV19 and TRBJ2-1, with TRBD2 identical over 9 bases. The CDR3 covers 16 residues. The germline V gene has CDR1 LNHDA and CDR2 SQIVND (reference sequence). The trim removed 0 bases at V and 7 bases at J, leaving 7 bases unmatched. The CDR3 region is CASSIDLSLAGNEQFF. The CDR3 nucleotides read TGTGCCAGTAGTATAGATCTAAGTCTAGCGGGGAATGAGCAGTTCTTC. Filled out from reference TRBV19 and TRBJ2-1, the complete variable domain reads DGGITQSPKYLFRKEGQNVTLSCEQNLNHDAMYWYRQDPGQGLRLIYYSQIVNDFQKGDIAEGYSVSREKKESFPLTVTSAQKNPTAFYLCASSIDLSLAGNEQFFGPGTRLTVL.

The chain joins TRBV5-6 to TRBJ2-7, with 7 positions matching TRBD2. The CDR3 covers 19 residues. The V segment lost 1 base and the J segment 1 base; nucleotides outside the gene matches: 17. Germline V gene lookup returns CDR1 SGHDT and CDR2 YYEEEE. The CDR3 here is CASSLWPAGSPLDSYEQYF. In nucleotides, the CDR3 is TGTGCCAGCAGCTTGTGGCCAGCGGGATCACCTCTCGATTCCTACGAGCAGTACTTC.

The V call is TRBV13, the J call TRBJ2-3, with 8 positions matching TRBD2. Germline lookup yields CDR1 PRHDT and CDR2 FYEKMQ (reference sequence). The CDR3 sequence is 13 residues long. V lost 5 bases to trimming and J lost 4 bases; unmatched junction nucleotides: 2. This CDR3 is CASSPGGADTQYF. In DNA, the CDR3 is TGTGCCAGCAGCCCCGGGGGGGCAGATACGCAGTATTTT. Complete variable domain (other parts from reference TRBV13 and TRBJ2-3): AAGVIQSPRHLIKEKRETATLKCYPIPRHDTVYWYQQGPGQDPQFLISFYEKMQSDKGSIPDRFSAQQFSDYHSELNMSSLELGDSALYFCASSPGGADTQYFGPGTRLTVL.

The chain is built from TRBV5-1 and TRBJ2-3; 7 bases map to TRBD2. Germline CDR1 SGHRS, CDR2 YFSETQ. V dropped 0 bases and J dropped 2; count of bases not matched to a gene: 6. CDR3 size: 16 residues. CDR3 sequence reads: CASSLATSPFTDTQYF. CDR3 nucleotides: TGCGCCAGCAGCTTGGCGACTAGCCCCTTCACAGATACGCAGTATTTT.

This sequence joins TRBV19 and TRBJ2-7, with D unresolved. The CDR3 covers 13 residues. CDR1 and CDR2 (germline): LNHDA, SQIVND (reference sequence). Trimming took off 6 bases at V and 0 bases at J, with 9 bases between the two ends. CDR3 region: CASSPSSSYEQYF. In DNA, the CDR3 is TGTGCCAGTAGCCCGTCTAGCTCCTACGAGCAGTACTTC.

There are a few counts of this clone. The chain combines TRBV4-2 with TRBJ2-4, with D maybe TRBD2 (6 bases). Looked up from germline, CDR1 is LGHNA and CDR2 is YNFKEQ. The CDR3 runs 18 residues. V lost 1 base and J 0 bases, leaving 16 bases between the germline ends. CDR3 in DNA: TGTGCCAGCAGCCAAGTAATCGTGGGGGGATTAGCCAAAAACATTCAGTACTTC. This codes for CASSQVIVGGLAKNIQYF.

The V gene is TRBV5-1, the J gene TRBJ2-3, with 12 bases aligning to TRBD2. CDR3 size: 16 residues. V shed 4 bases and J 0 bases; nucleotides not matched to a gene: 3. The germline CDR1 and CDR2 sequences are SGHRS and YFSETQ. Written as DNA, the CDR3 is TGCGCCAGCAGCCCCGGACTAGCGGGAAGCACAGATACGCAGTATTTT. Translation gives CASSPGLAGSTDTQYF.

The V and J genes are TRBV23-1 and TRBJ2-7; possible D gene TRBD1, 6 bases. TRBV23-1 is an ORF, and what it does is uncertain. With 3 bases removed from V and 2 bases from J, the gap between germline ends came to 17 bases. The CDR3 is 16 amino acids. The CDR3 DNA is TGCGCCAGCAGTCACTCAGACCGGGACACCCCCTACGAGCAGTACTTC. It translates to CASSHSDRDTPYEQYF.

V is TRBV18 and J is TRBJ2-5; D is perhaps TRBD1 (5 bases). In germline, CDR1 is KGHSH, CDR2 LQKENI. V shed 4 bases and J shed 14 bases, with 20 bases lying between them. This CDR3 is built from 13 residues. Here the CDR3 DNA reads TGTGCCAGCTCACGGAAAGGGGATGAGCCGATATACTTC. It encodes CASSRKGDEPIYF.